This is a list of T cell receptor beta chains from one sample in a study of T cell repertoires in aging, cancer and after chemotherapy. TCRdb itself ran the multiplex PCR reads through MiXCR, one entry per CDR3 protein. Here the sample spans approximately 3,000 distinct CDR3 sequences, roughly 36% being singletons. The sample consisted of blood. These receptors all stem from a human donor in good health. Both conserved end residues are part of each CDR3. The order of the fields is V gene, CDR3 length, clone size, J gene, D gene, CDR3 protein, CDR3 DNA. A D gene is named only where the DNA matches it firmly. Size is omitted from some rows. Given values are once, few, many or a class for expanded clones.

TRBV27	15	NA	TRBJ2-6	NA	CASRGFSGGANVLTF	TGTGCCAGCAGGGGATTTTCGGGAGGGGCCAACGTCCTGACTTTC
TRBV18	15	NA	TRBJ1-2	TRBD1	CASSALGQGQDGYTF	TGTGCCAGCTCGGCACTAGGACAGGGCCAGGATGGCTACACCTTC
TRBV6-5	15	few	TRBJ1-3	NA	CASSYEGVPGNTIYF	TGTGCCAGCAGTTACGAGGGGGTCCCTGGAAACACCATATATTTT
TRBV19	14	few	TRBJ1-5	TRBD1	CASSIPRGLQPQHF	TGTGCCAGTAGTATCCCCAGGGGGCTTCAGCCCCAGCATTTT
TRBV12-3/TRBV12-4	13	NA	TRBJ1-2	NA	CASSFGQGDGYTF	TGTGCCAGCAGTTTCGGGCAGGGCGATGGCTACACCTTC
TRBV18	13	once	TRBJ1-1	TRBD1	CVSSRDRGSEAFF	TGTGTTAGCTCTCGGGACAGGGGCTCTGAAGCTTTCTTT
TRBV27	16	medium-sized	TRBJ2-1	TRBD1	CASNGQGLRSYNEQFF	TGTGCCAGCAATGGACAGGGCCTCAGGTCCTACAATGAGCAGTTCTTC
TRBV19	15	NA	TRBJ1-4	NA	CASSPRGATNEKLFF	TGTGCCAGTAGCCCGCGTGGTGCAACTAATGAAAAACTGTTTTTT
TRBV7-6	14	NA	TRBJ2-1	NA	CASSLSGQYNEQFF	TGTGCCAGCAGCTTATCCGGCCAGTACAATGAGCAGTTCTTC
TRBV5-6	12	NA	TRBJ2-7	NA	CASSLLDYEQYF	TGTGCCAGCAGCTTATTGGACTACGAGCAGTACTTC
TRBV5-6	13	NA	TRBJ1-6	NA	CASNPAGNSPLHF	TGTGCCAGCAACCCGGCGGGGAATTCACCCCTCCACTTT
TRBV6-6	13	few	TRBJ2-1	NA	CASSPAPPVEQFF	TGTGCCAGCAGTCCCGCGCCGCCTGTTGAGCAGTTCTTC
TRBV18	17	medium-sized	TRBJ2-5	TRBD2	CASSDSSGGPHGETQYF	TGTGCCAGCTCCGATTCTAGCGGGGGTCCCCATGGGGAGACCCAGTACTTC
TRBV5-5	14	NA	TRBJ1-5	TRBD1	CASSLMTGEQPQHF	TGTGCCAGCAGCTTAATGACAGGGGAACAGCCCCAGCATTTT
TRBV5-6	13	once	TRBJ1-2	NA	CASRPTGPYGYTF	TGTGCCAGCAGACCGACAGGCCCCTATGGCTACACCTTC
TRBV6-2/TRBV6-3	14	NA	TRBJ2-2	NA	CASRVDGNTGELFF	TGTGCCAGCAGAGTTGACGGGAACACCGGGGAGCTGTTTTTT
TRBV6-1	16	few	TRBJ2-3	TRBD1	CASSVSTGSGTDTQYF	TGTGCCAGCAGTGTATCGACAGGGTCGGGCACAGATACGCAGTATTTT
TRBV19	15	NA	TRBJ1-5	NA	CASSTGRNSNQPQHF	TGTGCCAGTAGTACAGGGCGAAATAGCAATCAGCCCCAGCATTTT
TRBV7-2	14	NA	TRBJ2-7	NA	CASSEAGFRYEQYF	TGTGCCAGCAGCGAGGCCGGATTCCGGTACGAGCAGTACTTC
TRBV7-6	14	NA	TRBJ1-6	NA	CASSLLDSNSPLHF	TGTGCCAGCAGCTTATTGGACAGTAATTCACCCCTCCACTTT
TRBV12-3/TRBV12-4	13	medium-sized	TRBJ2-7	TRBD1	CASSPSPQGDVDF	TGTGCCAGCAGCCCTTCTCCACAGGGGGACGTCGACTTC
TRBV6-6	14	few	TRBJ1-1	NA	CASSYSEGSTEAFF	TGTGCCAGCAGTTACTCGGAGGGGAGTACTGAAGCTTTCTTT
TRBV6-1	15	few	TRBJ1-2	TRBD1	CASSEGTGGWYGYTF	TGTGCCAGCAGTGAAGGGACAGGGGGCTGGTATGGCTACACCTTC
TRBV12-3/TRBV12-4	13	NA	TRBJ2-5	NA	CARSRNGVETQYF	TGTGCCAGAAGCCGAAACGGGGTGGAGACCCAGTACTTC
TRBV12-3/TRBV12-4	16	NA	TRBJ1-4	NA	CASSLREGREGEKLFF	TGTGCCAGCAGTTTACGAGAGGGCCGTGAAGGTGAAAAACTGTTTTTT
TRBV12-3/TRBV12-4	14	few	TRBJ2-3	NA	CASIAGQSTDTQYF	TGTGCCAGCATTGCTGGACAGAGCACAGATACGCAGTATTTT
TRBV29-1	14	medium-sized	TRBJ2-5	TRBD1	CSVPGDRGKETQYF	TGCAGCGTTCCCGGTGACAGGGGGAAAGAGACCCAGTACTTC
TRBV6-5	14	NA	TRBJ2-3	NA	CASSYSGGSDTQYF	TGTGCCAGCAGTTACTCGGGTGGTTCAGATACGCAGTATTTT
TRBV19	13	few	TRBJ1-5	TRBD1	CASSLTGDQPQHF	TGTGCCAGTAGTTTGACAGGGGATCAGCCCCAGCATTTT
TRBV5-6	16	few	TRBJ2-5	TRBD2	CASSANTGGPQETQYF	TGTGCCAGCAGCGCGAACACGGGGGGTCCGCAAGAGACCCAGTACTTC
TRBV15	13	NA	TRBJ1-1	NA	CATSRNMNTEAFF	TGTGCCACCAGCAGGAACATGAACACTGAAGCTTTCTTT
TRBV19	14	medium-sized	TRBJ1-5	NA	CASTHRERGQPQHF	TGTGCCAGTACGCACAGGGAACGGGGTCAGCCCCAGCATTTT
TRBV30	14	few	TRBJ1-6	NA	CAWNTRGGDSPLHF	TGTGCCTGGAATACTCGGGGAGGGGATTCACCCCTCCACTTT
TRBV15	15	NA	TRBJ2-7	NA	CATSLRTTSSYEQYF	TGTGCCACCAGCCTCCGGACTACCAGCTCCTACGAGCAGTACTTC
TRBV18	15	few	TRBJ1-4	NA	CASSPTGSANEKLFF	TGTGCCAGCTCGCCTACAGGGTCTGCGAATGAAAAACTGTTTTTT
TRBV27	13	large	TRBJ1-3	NA	CASSFRSGNTIYF	TGTGCCAGCAGTTTCAGGTCTGGAAACACCATATATTTT
TRBV7-9	17	NA	TRBJ2-7	TRBD1	CASSLALGQGPPYEQYF	TGTGCCAGCAGCTTAGCGCTAGGACAGGGGCCGCCCTACGAGCAGTACTTC
TRBV10-3	16	NA	TRBJ1-1	NA	CAISESLGVGNTEAFF	TGTGCCATCAGTGAGTCATTGGGGGTCGGGAACACTGAAGCTTTCTTT
TRBV5-6	15	NA	TRBJ1-4	NA	CASSFSWRSNEKLFF	TGTGCCAGCAGCTTCTCGTGGAGGAGCAATGAAAAACTGTTTTTT
TRBV5-5	15	few	TRBJ2-7	TRBD2	CASSLAPSGGYEQYF	TGTGCCAGCAGCTTGGCTCCTAGCGGCGGGTACGAGCAGTACTTC
TRBV7-9	17	NA	TRBJ2-1	TRBD2	CASSLGSSGGAGNEQFF	TGTGCCAGCAGCTTAGGGTCTAGCGGGGGGGCGGGGAATGAGCAGTTCTTC
TRBV29-1	12	medium-sized	TRBJ1-2	NA	CSVGDGGGGYTF	TGCAGCGTTGGGGACGGGGGAGGAGGCTACACCTTC
TRBV6-5	14	NA	TRBJ1-4	TRBD1	CASSPGRGREKLFF	TGTGCCAGCAGTCCAGGGAGGGGGCGGGAAAAACTGTTTTTT
TRBV24-1	15	few	TRBJ1-3	NA	CATSDSRGAGNTIYF	TGTGCCACCAGTGATTCCAGGGGTGCTGGAAACACCATATATTTT
TRBV27	16	few	TRBJ2-3	NA	CASSRRLGEVRDTQYF	TGTGCCAGCAGCCGCCGGTTGGGTGAAGTCCGAGATACGCAGTATTTT
TRBV30	12	few	TRBJ1-1	NA	CAWSDGNTEAFF	TGTGCCTGGAGCGACGGGAACACTGAAGCTTTCTTT
TRBV5-1	14	NA	TRBJ2-2	NA	CASSLDPNTGELFF	TGCGCCAGCAGCTTGGATCCGAACACCGGGGAGCTGTTTTTT
TRBV20-1	17	few	TRBJ2-6	TRBD2	CSASRVAGGRGANVLTF	TGCAGTGCTTCCCGGGTAGCGGGGGGGCGAGGGGCCAACGTCCTGACTTTC
TRBV6-1	12	NA	TRBJ1-2	NA	CASRRGGGGYTF	TGTGCCAGCAGGAGGGGGGGAGGGGGCTACACCTTC
TRBV5-6	15	few	TRBJ1-2	TRBD1	CASSLALGTAYGYTF	TGTGCCAGCAGCTTGGCCCTCGGGACAGCCTATGGCTACACCTTC
TRBV5-5	15	NA	TRBJ2-3	NA	CASSLDGVITDTQYF	TGTGCCAGCAGCTTGGACGGGGTGATCACAGATACGCAGTATTTT
TRBV6-5	17	few	TRBJ2-6	NA	CASSLGHHLSGANVLTF	TGTGCCAGCAGTCTGGGACATCACCTCTCTGGGGCCAACGTCCTGACTTTC
TRBV12-3/TRBV12-4	13	few	TRBJ2-7	TRBD2	CASRLAGPYEQYF	TGTGCCAGCAGATTAGCGGGACCCTACGAGCAGTACTTC
TRBV19	13	NA	TRBJ1-3	NA	CASSRRPGNTIYF	TGTGCCAGTAGTAGAAGACCAGGAAACACCATATATTTT
TRBV19	16	few	TRBJ2-2	TRBD2	CASSIVRGVPTGELFF	TGTGCCAGTAGTATAGTGCGGGGGGTCCCCACCGGGGAGCTGTTTTTT
TRBV30	12	few	TRBJ1-2	NA	CAWSLRQEGYTF	TGTGCCTGGAGTCTTAGACAGGAAGGCTACACCTTC
TRBV7-9	13	NA	TRBJ2-7	NA	CASSKGNADEQYF	TGTGCCAGCAGCAAGGGGAATGCGGACGAGCAGTACTTC